The next 2 T cell receptor beta chains were all read from a single sample in a study of response to subunit inactivated influenza vaccine. TCRdb re-analysed the RT-PCR reads in MiXCR, keeping a single row per CDR3 protein. Here the sample spans approximately 480,000 distinct CDR3 sequences, 11% being singletons. This specimen consisted of PBMCs from blood, obtained roughly 47 days after vaccination. These receptors originate from a man aged 50-59 years who received an inactivated influenza vaccine.

CDR3 protein: CASSPTGGELEAFF. Written as DNA, the CDR3 is TGCGCCAGCAGCCCGACGGGGGGGGAATTAGAAGCTTTCTTT. The rearrangement uses TRBV5-1 and TRBJ1-1; tentatively, D is TRBD1 (5 bases). CDR1 is SGHRS, CDR2 YFSETQ, per germline. V lost 4 bases and J 8 bases, leaving 18 bases between the germline ends. The CDR3 consists of 14 residues.

CDR3 nucleotide sequence: TGCAGCGCGCGGACAGGGGGCTTCAACGAGCAGTACTTC. Translating it yields CSARTGGFNEQYF. The chain links TRBV29-1 to TRBJ2-7; 11 nucleotides line up with TRBD1. Trimming at V came to 7 bases and at J to 5 bases, leaving 7 bases not matched to a gene. This CDR3 spans 13 amino acids. Germline CDR1 reads SQVTM; CDR2 reads ANQGSEA.